This is a list of T cell receptor beta chains from one sample in a study of blood T cell repertoires in COVID-19. Sequencing was performed with immunoSEQ multiplex PCR; in TCRdb, only in-frame clones are kept and a portion is missing. Among about 400,000 clones, approximately 86% were seen once, and the ten largest hold roughly 2%. Source material: PBMCs or T cells enriched from blood (not recorded which). The receptor set was obtained from a woman in her thirties or forties with acute COVID-19. CDR3s include the opening cysteine and the closing phenylalanine or tryptophan. D genes are given only for firm matches. Expanded clones get a size class; other rows say once, few or many, or leave the size out.

cdr3_length	clone_size	d_call	j_call	v_call	cdr3_nt	cdr3_aa
17	NA	TRBD1	TRBJ2-1	TRBV6-1	TGTGCCAGCAGTGAAGGCGCGGGACAGGGAAGCGACAATGAGCAGTTCTTC	CASSEGAGQGSDNEQFF
14	NA	TRBD1	TRBJ1-2	TRBV19	TGTGCCAGTAGTCACCTGGACAGGAACTATGGCTACACCTTC	CASSHLDRNYGYTF
19	NA	NA	TRBJ2-3	TRBV4-2	TGTGCCAGCAGCCAAGAGGGGCGTCGCATGCCCAAACCCGCAGATACGCAGTATTTT	CASSQEGRRMPKPADTQYF
15	few	NA	TRBJ1-4	TRBV7-2	TGTGCCAGCAGCTTAGAAGGAGCCCTTAATGAAAAACTGTTTTTT	CASSLEGALNEKLFF
15	NA	NA	TRBJ2-5	TRBV5-4	TGTGCCAGCAGCTCCCCCAGGGACTCCCAAGAGACCCAGTACTTC	CASSSPRDSQETQYF
14	NA	TRBD1	TRBJ1-6	TRBV5-4	TGTGCCAGCAGCTTGGACAGGGGAAATTCACCCCTCCACTTT	CASSLDRGNSPLHF
16	few	NA	TRBJ2-7	TRBV4-1	TGCGCCAGCAGCCAAGATTCGGGGGTTGGATCCTACGAGCAGTACTTC	CASSQDSGVGSYEQYF
14	NA	NA	TRBJ2-1	TRBV19	TGTGCCAGTAGTCCAGACCGGGATCAAGGCGAGCAGTTCTTC	CASSPDRDQGEQFF
18	NA	TRBD2	TRBJ2-5	TRBV3-1/TRBV3-2	TGTGCCAGCAGCCTCTCCCTAGGGCTAGCGGGGGGGAAGGAGACCCAGTACTTC	CASSLSLGLAGGKETQYF
14	NA	TRBD1	TRBJ1-4	TRBV2	TGTGCCAGCAGTCGACAGGGCACTAATGAAAAACTGTTTTTT	CASSRQGTNEKLFF
14	NA	NA	TRBJ1-5	TRBV6-5	TGTGCCACCGACCGTCGGCAGGGCAATCAGCCCCAGCATTTT	CATDRRQGNQPQHF
14	NA	NA	TRBJ2-5	TRBV3-1/TRBV3-2	TGTGCCAGCAGCCAAGCGGGAAACTCTGAGACCCAGTACTTC	CASSQAGNSETQYF
15	NA	TRBD1	TRBJ1-3	TRBV19	TGTGCCAGTAGTAAACGACAGGGGGCTGGAAACACCATATATTTT	CASSKRQGAGNTIYF
13	NA	NA	TRBJ1-2	TRBV12-3/TRBV12-4	TGTGCCAGCAGGCGGGGGGGAAACTATGGCTACACCTTC	CASRRGGNYGYTF
16	once	NA	TRBJ2-7	TRBV5-6	TGTGCCAGCAGTAACTGGAGGGAAGGGAGGACCTACGAGCAGTACTTC	CASSNWREGRTYEQYF